One sample yielded the 16 T cell receptor beta chains listed below, sequenced in a study of T cells in Graves' hyperthyroidism and ophthalmopathy. Using RNA transcripts as the source, TCR beta CDR3 regions were amplified. First-round RT-PCR with HTBI primers amplified the TCR CDR3 region. Using its own MiXCR run on the multiplex PCR reads, TCRdb lists one record per CDR3 protein. The table has 500,000 to 750,000 distinct CDR3 sequences, 15% to 17% seen once. Sequenced input: blood. These receptors were obtained from a woman in her 30s with Graves' hyperthyroidism.

This clonotype was detected only a few times. CDR3 nucleotide sequence: TGTGCCAGCACCCTGGGACAGGGGCAATACAATGAGCAGTTCTTC. This translates into CASTLGQGQYNEQFF. The chain recombines TRBV9 with TRBJ2-1; TRBD1 aligns across 10 bases. With V trimmed by 6 bases and J by 4 bases, 7 bases remained unmatched. This CDR3 has 15 residues. Germline CDR1 SGDLS, CDR2 YYNGEE.

The chain combines TRBV19 with TRBJ2-7, with D tentatively TRBD1 (7 bases). The CDR3 loop spans 14 amino acids. The V gene lost 2 bases and the J gene lost 3 bases, with 11 bases spanning the gap. From germline, CDR1 is LNHDA and CDR2 SQIVND (reference sequence). CDR3 protein: CASSIRQGGYEQYF. CDR3 DNA: TGTGCCAGTAGTATACGGCAGGGGGGCTACGAGCAGTACTTC. Full variable domain (missing parts from reference TRBV19 and TRBJ2-7): DGGITQSPKYLFRKEGQNVTLSCEQNLNHDAMYWYRQDPGQGLRLIYYSQIVNDFQKGDIAEGYSVSREKKESFPLTVTSAQKNPTAFYLCASSIRQGGYEQYFGPGTRLTVT.

The chain has TRBV7-7 and TRBJ1-1; D call uncertain. The CDR3 runs to 9 residues. The germline V gene has CDR1 SSHAT and CDR2 FNYEAQ (reference sequence). The CDR3 loop is CATCTEAFF. For the CDR3, the DNA is TGTGCTACCTGCACTGAAGCTTTCTTT.

The chain carries TRBV19 and TRBJ2-1; TRBD2 matches at 12 bases. Unmatched junction bases numbered 8, after V lost 5 bases and J lost 6 bases. Looked up from germline, CDR1 is LNHDA and CDR2 is SQIVND (reference sequence). This CDR3 is built from 16 residues. This CDR3 reads CASSPPGLAGFNEQFF. CDR3 DNA sequence: TGTGCCAGTAGTCCTCCGGGACTAGCGGGCTTCAATGAGCAGTTCTTC.

The V and J genes are TRBV5-1 and TRBJ1-2; 9 bases align to TRBD1. CDR3 size: 18 residues. Per germline, CDR1 SGHRS and CDR2 YFSETQ. V trimming: 4 bases; J trimming: 4 bases; junction bases outside the gene matches: 17. CDR3 DNA: TGCGCCAGCAGCCCCTTCCGGGACAGGGATGGGAACCTCTATGGCTACACCTTC. Translating it yields CASSPFRDRDGNLYGYTF.

The table lists this clonotype with many counts. This sequence joins TRBV3-1 and TRBJ2-3; 8 bases align to TRBD1. The CDR3 length is 16 residues. V was clipped by 4 bases and J by 3 bases; unmatched bases: 9. In germline, CDR1 is LGHDT, CDR2 YNNKEL (reference sequence). CDR3 DNA sequence: TGTGCCAGCAGCCTGAGGACAGGGTGGGGAACAGATACGCAGTATTTT. This codes for CASSLRTGWGTDTQYF.

This clonotype was picked up many times. The chain is built from TRBV7-3 and TRBJ1-2, with a weak D call TRBD1 (6 bases). Trimming removed 4 bases from V and 5 bases from J, with 14 bases in between. The CDR3 is 14 residues long. Germline CDR1 reads SGHTA; CDR2 reads FQGTGA. In DNA form, the CDR3 reads TGTGCCAGCAGCTCATTACAGGGCCCTTATGGCTACACCTTC. Translating it yields CASSSLQGPYGYTF.

This clonotype has a handful of counts. The chain combines TRBV9 with TRBJ1-6; D is perhaps TRBD1 (6 bases). V lost 2 bases, J lost 8 bases, and 14 bases lay in between. Germline loops: CDR1 SGDLS, CDR2 YYNGEE. CDR3 length: 15 amino acids. CDR3 in DNA: TGTGCCAGCAGCGTGGGACCCAGGGGAGATTCACCCCTCCACTTT. Its protein is CASSVGPRGDSPLHF.

This clonotype was observed at least ten times. V usage is TRBV6-6 and J usage is TRBJ2-7, with 8 positions matching TRBD1. CDR1 MNHNY and CDR2 SVGAGI come from the germline V gene (reference sequence). J lost 6 bases, V lost 0 bases, and 1 base had no gene match. There are 13 residues in the CDR3. The DNA for the CDR3 is TGTGCCAGCAGTTACTCCGACAGGGGCGAGCAGTACTTC. Amino acid sequence: CASSYSDRGEQYF.

This clonotype has a handful of counts. The gene calls are TRBV6-1 and TRBJ2-7; D might be TRBD1 (6 bases). From germline, CDR1 is MNHNS and CDR2 SASEGT. The CDR3 is 13 residues long. Trimming left V 7 bases short and J 3 bases short, with 13 bases between. The DNA for the CDR3 is TGTGCCAGCACTAAACAACAGGGCTACGAGCAGTACTTC. Translation: CASTKQQGYEQYF.

The chain combines TRBV10-2 with TRBJ2-3; D call uncertain. Trimming pared 4 bases from V and 0 bases from J, leaving 11 bases between. The length of the CDR3 is 15 residues. Germline-derived CDR1 and CDR2 are WSHSY and SAAADI. In nucleotides, the CDR3 is TGCGCCAGCAGTGCCGTCGGCACTAGCACAGATACGCAGTATTTT. Amino acids: CASSAVGTSTDTQYF.

The sample holds many counts of this clonotype. The rearrangement uses TRBV18 and TRBJ2-3; D uncertain. The germline V gene has CDR1 KGHSH and CDR2 LQKENI. V was trimmed by 2 bases and J by 2 bases, leaving 8 bases between them. This CDR3 spans 14 amino acids. This CDR3 is CASSPSGITDTQYF. CDR3 coding DNA: TGTGCCAGCTCACCATCAGGTATCACAGATACGCAGTATTTT.

On this clonotype itself: This could be a read error, since a much larger clone is one nucleotide away. The chain joins TRBV5-1 to TRBJ2-4; weak D call: TRBD1 (6 bases). The CDR3 loop spans 18 amino acids. The germline V gene encodes CDR1 SGHRS and CDR2 YFSETQ. The ends were cut back, 4 bases at V and 5 bases at J, with 25 bases in the middle. As DNA, the CDR3 is TGCGCCAGCAGCCCGGCCCCAGCGACAGGTCAGCCCCAAAACATTCAGTACTTC. The encoded protein is CASSPAPATGQPQNIQYF.

There are many counts of this clonotype. The genes are TRBV7-9 and TRBJ2-1; 7 positions match TRBD2. The CDR3 length is 17 residues. The germline V gene encodes CDR1 SEHNR and CDR2 FQNEAQ (reference sequence). Trimming at V came to 1 base and at J to 4 bases, leaving 10 bases not matched to a gene. This CDR3 is CASSLVGSGGRYNEQFF. CDR3 coding DNA: TGTGCCAGCAGCTTAGTCGGGTCTGGCGGGAGATACAATGAGCAGTTCTTC.

This clonotype was counted only a few times. The chain employs TRBV27 and TRBJ2-1, with 14 bases that match TRBD2. V shed 10 bases, J shed 0 bases, and the junction held 11 bases outside the gene matches. This CDR3 is built from 18 residues. CDR1 is MNHEY and CDR2 is SMNVEV in the germline V gene (reference sequence). CDR3 nucleotide sequence: TGTGCCATCGGGGGGGGACTAGCGGGAGACCGCTCCTACAATGAGCAGTTCTTC. Translation gives CAIGGGLAGDRSYNEQFF.

This rearrangement joins TRBV18 to TRBJ1-5, with D tentatively TRBD1 (5 bases). The germline gives CDR1 KGHSH, CDR2 LQKENI. V gave up 2 bases and J gave up 0 bases, with 14 bases separating them. This CDR3 comprises 17 residues. The CDR3 region has the DNA TGTGCCAGCTCACCAAACCGGGGACCGAATAGCAATCAGCCCCAGCATTTT. Its protein is CASSPNRGPNSNQPQHF. Looking up the rest from reference TRBV18 and TRBJ1-5 gives the full variable domain: NAGVMQNPRHLVRRRGQEARLRCSPMKGHSHVYWYRQLPEEGLKFMVYLQKENIIDESGMPKERFSAEFPKEGPSILRIQQVVRGDSAAYFCASSPNRGPNSNQPQHFGDGTRLSIL.